Presented here are 2 T cell receptor beta chains from one specimen sequenced in a study of CD8+ T cells in alopecia areata. Extracted RNA was reverse transcribed into cDNA, the sequencing template. The data were produced by immunoSEQ multiplex PCR, yet TCRdb's version contains in-frame clones alone and is incomplete. The sample records about 5,900 clones, 60% to 65% being singletons. The treatment here: oral pan-JAK inhibitor, 5-10 mg twice daily. Samples from alopecia areata patients were lesional scalp punch biopsies and peripheral blood. The specimen was skin, collected at approximately week 30, from a patient treated with tofacitinib. Receptors originate from a human donor with alopecia areata.

V usage is TRBV4-2 and J usage is TRBJ2-1; possible D gene TRBD1, 6 bases. The V end was cut by 4 bases, the J end by 3 bases, with 19 bases between. CDR1 is LGHNA and CDR2 is YNFKEQ in the germline V gene. The CDR3 length is 17 residues. The CDR3 region has the DNA TGTGCCAGCAGCCCCCCCCCAGAACAGGGACGCTACAATGAGCAGTTCTTC. Protein sequence: CASSPPPEQGRYNEQFF.

This clone was observed a single time. V and J are TRBV11-3 and TRBJ2-1; D perhaps matches TRBD2 (6 bases). Germline V gene lookup returns CDR1 SGHNT and CDR2 YENEEA. The CDR3 loop spans 15 amino acids. V was cut by 4 bases and J by 8 bases, with 18 bases left in between. In nucleotides, the CDR3 is TGTGCCAGCAGCTCACGGGGAGGTGGCGGGTATGAGCAGTTCTTC. This codes for CASSSRGGGGYEQFF. Full variable domain (remainder filled in from reference TRBV11-3 and TRBJ2-1): EAGVVQSPRYKIIEKKQPVAFWCNPISGHNTLYWYLQNLGQGPELLIRYENEEAVDDSQLPKDRFSAERLKGVDSTLKIQPAELGDSAVYLCASSSRGGGGYEQFFGPGTRLTVL.